Given below is one T cell receptor beta chain in context. Method: immunoSEQ multiplex PCR; TCRdb's copy keeps in-frame clones and lacks some. Of roughly 80,000 clones listed, 94% were seen once; the top ten hold 0.3% to 0.5%. The data derive from a study of technical replicates of blood from a handful of donors. The CDR3 runs 14 residues. The germline V gene encodes CDR1 SGHRS and CDR2 YFSETQ. V lost 3 bases, J lost 8 bases, and 10 bases stayed unmatched. This receptor was obtained from a human donor in good health. The material sequenced was T cells isolated from PBMCs. This chain links TRBV5-1 with TRBJ1-2; 7 bases agree with TRBD1. CDR3 in DNA: TGCGCCAGCAGCTCGAGGGGGCTGAGAAGCGGCTACACCTTC. Residues: CASSSRGLRSGYTF.